The 21 T cell receptor beta chains presented below share a single source sample, sequenced in a study of shared clonotypes between healthy human individuals (dated by TCRdb to 2018 to 2020). CD8 naive samples were CD45RO-negative cells positively selected for CCR7, giving a CD45RA+CCR7+ population that excluded TemRA cells. Library construction relied on the immunoSEQ multiplex PCR assay. TCRdb re-hosts the immuneACCESS table, in-frame sequences only. Its copies lack some clones; in the studies checked, an unresolved V gene accounts for under half of them, and the cause for the rest is not known. A total of about 750,000 clones appear in this sample, more than 85% of them only once. Of the sample, nearly 25% falls within the top ten clones. Sequenced input: naive CD8+ T cells sorted from blood. The sample's cell subset or site label, decoded: CD45RA+CCR7+. All receptors come from a young man in good health.

This chain connects TRBV2 to TRBJ2-7; 7 bases map to TRBD2. Trimming at V came to 6 bases and at J to 4 bases, leaving 12 bases not matched to a gene. Germline CDR1 SNHLY, CDR2 FYNNEI. This CDR3 has 15 amino acids. In nucleotides, the CDR3 is TGTGCCAGCAGCCCCGGGCTAGCGGAGGTATACGAGCAGTACTTC. As protein: CASSPGLAEVYEQYF.

The chain combines TRBV7-6 with TRBJ2-1; 11 nucleotides match TRBD2. The ends lost 5 bases at V and 4 bases at J; junction bases unmatched: 13. Per germline, CDR1 SGHVS and CDR2 FNYEAQ. The CDR3 is 18 residues long. CDR3 sequence reads: CASSLLLFSGRGYNEQFF. The CDR3 DNA is TGTGCCAGCAGCCTACTCCTTTTTAGCGGGAGGGGGTACAATGAGCAGTTCTTC. Full variable domain (missing parts from reference TRBV7-6 and TRBJ2-1): GAGVSQSPRYKVTKRGQDVALRCDPISGHVSLYWYRQALGQGPEFLTYFNYEAQQDKSGLPNDRFSAERPEGSISTLTIQRTEQRDSAMYRCASSLLLFSGRGYNEQFFGPGTRLTVL.

This clone was detected only once. The V call is TRBV18, the J call TRBJ2-5; 7 bases are a match to TRBD2. This CDR3 has 15 residues. The germline V gene has CDR1 KGHSH and CDR2 LQKENI. V trimming: 0 bases; J trimming: 4 bases; junction bases outside the gene matches: 5. DNA for the CDR3: TGTGCCAGCTCACCACCCGGGGGGAGCTTAGAGACCCAGTACTTC. It codes for CASSPPGGSLETQYF.

With respect to this clone: The sample has other DNA sequences that encode this CDR3 too. The rearrangement links TRBV7-2 to TRBJ1-5; D perhaps matches TRBD1 (5 bases). V was shortened by 1 base and J by 1 base, with 11 bases between the two germline ends. Germline CDR1 reads SGHTA; CDR2 reads FQGNSA. CDR3 length equals 16 residues. The CDR3 DNA reads TGTGCCAGCAGCTTAGGAGCAGGGTGGAGCAATCAGCCCCAGCATTTT. The encoded protein is CASSLGAGWSNQPQHF.

The chain employs TRBV28 and TRBJ1-3; weak D call: TRBD1 (5 bases). The CDR3 loop spans 15 amino acids. V was shortened by 2 bases and J by 2 bases, with 10 bases between the two germline ends. Germline lookup yields CDR1 MDHEN and CDR2 SYDVKM. CDR3 loop: CASSLGMGPGNTIYF. DNA of the CDR3: TGTGCCAGCAGTTTAGGGATGGGACCTGGAAACACCATATATTTT.

The genes are TRBV27 and TRBJ2-1; the D call may be TRBD1 or TRBD2 (5 bases each). The V end was cut by 4 bases, the J end by 8 bases, with 18 bases between. The length of the CDR3 is 15 residues. Germline V gives CDR1 MNHEY, CDR2 SMNVEV (reference sequence). The CDR3 DNA reads TGTGCCAGCAGTTGTTCCGATGGGGACCACCATGAGCAGTTCTTC. Protein product: CASSCSDGDHHEQFF.

The chain combines TRBV2 with TRBJ2-1; TRBD1 is a possible D gene (6 bases). V lost 7 bases, J lost 6 bases, and 13 bases lay in between. This CDR3 has 13 residues. Per the germline V gene, CDR1 is SNHLY and CDR2 is FYNNEI. For the CDR3, the DNA is TGTGCCAGCACGGCAGGGGAAGTCAATGAGCAGTTCTTC. This codes for CASTAGEVNEQFF. The whole variable domain, filled in from reference TRBV2 and TRBJ2-1, reads EPEVTQTPSHQVTQMGQEVILRCVPISNHLYFYWYRQILGQKVEFLVSFYNNEISEKSEIFDDQFSVERPDGSNFTLKIRSTKLEDSAMYFCASTAGEVNEQFFGPGTRLTVL.

The CDR3, as DNA: TGTGCCAGCAGGAGACGGGGATCGAACACTGAAGCTTTCTTT. Its translation is CASRRRGSNTEAFF. V gene TRBV5-6 combines with J gene TRBJ1-1; no clear D gene. The CDR3 length is 14 residues. V was shortened by 5 bases and J by 1 base, with 12 bases between the two germline ends. The germline gives CDR1 SGHDT, CDR2 YYEEEE.

The chain combines TRBV11-3 with TRBJ1-4; 7 bases are a match to TRBD1. CDR1 and CDR2 (germline): SGHNT, YENEEA. V was pared by 4 bases and J by 12 bases, with 11 bases of the junction left unmatched. This CDR3 comprises 14 residues. CDR3 sequence reads: CASSSRQARGELFF. For the CDR3, the DNA is TGTGCCAGCAGCTCCAGACAGGCCAGGGGGGAACTGTTTTTT.

The rearrangement links TRBV6-5 to TRBJ2-7; tentatively, D is TRBD2 (5 bases). Germline CDR1 MNHEY, CDR2 SVGAGI. The V end was cut by 2 bases, the J end by 6 bases, with 17 bases between. This CDR3 has 15 residues. DNA for the CDR3: TGTGCCAGCAGTTACCTCCAGGTGGGCGCGGGCGAGCAGTACTTC. Protein sequence: CASSYLQVGAGEQYF.

V and J are TRBV27 and TRBJ1-4; D unclear. The germline V and J ends were trimmed by 2 bases and 10 bases, with 17 bases remaining between them. The germline CDR1 and CDR2 sequences are MNHEY and SMNVEV (reference sequence). The CDR3 has 15 residues. This CDR3 reads CASSLGGPGRRKLFF. Written as DNA, the CDR3 is TGTGCCAGCAGTTTAGGTGGTCCCGGACGGAGAAAACTGTTTTTT.

The chain has TRBV7-9 and TRBJ2-3; no definite D call. This CDR3 has 15 residues. Germline values: CDR1 SEHNR, CDR2 FQNEAQ (reference sequence). V shed 5 bases and J shed 2 bases, with 14 bases lying between them. CDR3 loop: CASSPGPFNTDTQYF. The CDR3 nucleotides read TGTGCCAGCAGCCCCGGGCCGTTTAACACAGATACGCAGTATTTT.

The chain recombines TRBV10-1 with TRBJ2-2, with no clear D. This CDR3 spans 12 amino acids. The V gene lost 3 bases and the J gene lost 4 bases, with 3 bases spanning the gap. The germline CDR1 and CDR2 sequences are WNHNN and SYGVQD (reference sequence). CDR3 sequence: CASSDITGELFF. Here the CDR3 DNA reads TGCGCCAGCAGTGATATCACCGGGGAGCTGTTTTTT.

About this clone: Other DNA sequences from this sample encode an identical CDR3 as well. The chain employs TRBV27 and TRBJ2-7, with D perhaps TRBD2 (5 bases). V lost 2 bases to trimming and J lost 3 bases, with 8 bases between them. This CDR3 has 13 amino acids. Per germline, CDR1 MNHEY and CDR2 SMNVEV (reference sequence). Written as DNA, the CDR3 is TGTGCCAGCAGTTTAAAAGCGGACTACGAGCAGTACTTC. It codes for CASSLKADYEQYF.

Points on this clone: This sample also contains other DNA sequences that code for the same CDR3. This chain uses TRBV7-9 with TRBJ2-1; either TRBD1 or TRBD2 may supply D (5 bases each). This CDR3 is 12 amino acids long. Trimming removed 5 bases from V and 9 bases from J, with 11 bases in between. Germline V gene lookup returns CDR1 SEHNR and CDR2 FQNEAQ (reference sequence). The CDR3 DNA reads TGTGCCAGCAGCCTGGCAGGGACTGAGCAGTTCTTC. The encoded protein is CASSLAGTEQFF.

This clone came up once. This sequence joins TRBV28 and TRBJ2-5; TRBD1 matches at 9 bases. The CDR3 has 14 amino acids. The V and J ends lost 5 bases and 4 bases, in that order; junction bases with no gene match: 5. CDR1 is MDHEN and CDR2 is SYDVKM in the germline V gene. In nucleotides, the CDR3 is TGTGCCAGCAGTCTGGGACAGGGTAGAGAGACCCAGTACTTC. Translation gives CASSLGQGRETQYF.

This clone is a singleton in its sample. CDR3 DNA: TGTGCCAGCGCAGACCGGGACTTAACCATAGCCAAAAACATTCAGTACTTC. Protein: CASADRDLTIAKNIQYF. J is TRBJ2-4 and V is TRBV2, with a possible D match to TRBD2 (6 bases). V dropped 8 bases and J dropped 0 bases, with 20 bases sitting between them. Germline CDR1 reads SNHLY; CDR2 reads FYNNEI. The CDR3 contains 17 residues.

The chain links TRBV14 to TRBJ1-1; no clear D. V lost 1 base and J lost 0, with 3 bases in between. Germline CDR1 and CDR2: SGHDN and FVKESK. The CDR3 contains 13 residues. CDR3 region: CASSQGVNTEAFF. CDR3 sequence (DNA): TGTGCCAGCAGCCAAGGGGTGAACACTGAAGCTTTCTTT.

The chain employs TRBV14 and TRBJ2-3, with no clear D. In germline, CDR1 is SGHDN, CDR2 FVKESK. The CDR3 has 15 residues. Deletions cut 0 bases from V and 2 bases from J, with 9 bases between. The CDR3 coding sequence is TGTGCCAGCAGCCAAGACCCCCTGCTCACAGATACGCAGTATTTT. As protein: CASSQDPLLTDTQYF.

The chain links TRBV6-1 to TRBJ2-7; unclear D gene. The V gene's germline CDR1 is MNHNS and CDR2 SASEGT. CDR3 length: 13 residues. Trimming removed 5 bases from V and 7 bases from J, with 15 bases in between. The CDR3 DNA reads as TGTGCCAGCAGTCAAGGGCCCTTTTTGGAGCAGTACTTC. Translating it yields CASSQGPFLEQYF.

J is TRBJ1-1 and V is TRBV5-6; TRBD1 agrees at 7 bases. The ends lost 0 bases at V and 6 bases at J; junction bases unmatched: 8. CDR1 SGHDT and CDR2 YYEEEE come from the germline V gene. The CDR3 contains 15 residues. The CDR3 sequence is CASSLGGGAYSEAFF. CDR3 in DNA: TGTGCCAGCAGCTTGGGAGGGGGCGCTTATTCTGAAGCTTTCTTT.